Only a few counts were recorded for the clone carrying this T cell receptor beta chain. Its antigen remains unidentified. The sample originates from a study of T cells in Graves' hyperthyroidism and ophthalmopathy. Study findings and constraints: Blood shared most expanded thyroid clonotypes above 0.001.

V lost 2 bases to trimming and J lost 1 base, with 11 bases between them. The CDR3 extends over 15 amino acids. Per the germline V gene, CDR1 is SGHDT and CDR2 is YYEEEE. There were TCR beta CDR3 regions amplified from RNA transcripts. The study used the HTBI primer set for a first-round RT-PCR of the TCR CDR3. TCRdb processed the multiplex PCR reads anew with MiXCR; each CDR3 protein has one entry. The sample holds under 550,000 distinct CDR3 sequences, just under 20% seen once. The specimen sequenced was blood. The receptor's source is a man aged 35 to 55 with Graves' ophthalmopathy. The gene calls are TRBV5-6 and TRBJ2-3, with D unclear. This CDR3 reads CASSFRRSGTDTQYF. The CDR3 nucleotides read TGTGCCAGCAGCTTCCGGCGTTCTGGCACAGATACGCAGTATTTT.